The next 28 T cell receptor beta chains were all read from a single sample in a study of shared clonotypes between healthy human individuals. Measured with immunoSEQ multiplex PCR; TCRdb has only the in-frame clones, and not every one. The data show millions of clones, roughly 94% seen once. Sequenced input: naive CD4+ T cells sorted from blood. The subset is: CD45RA+ positively selected. These receptors originate from a man younger than 35 in good health.

V is TRBV4-2 and J is TRBJ2-3; 12 bases agree with TRBD2. The CDR3 has 16 amino acids. J lost 5 bases, V lost 5 bases, and 8 bases had no gene match. Germline V gene data show CDR1 as LGHNA and CDR2 as YNFKEQ. The CDR3 here is CASSERLAGAVDTQYF. The CDR3 DNA is TGTGCCAGCAGCGAGAGACTAGCGGGGGCTGTAGATACGCAGTATTTT.

In DNA form, the CDR3 reads TGTGCCAGCAGCGTAGGCCCTGGGATAGCGGGGGCGAACACCGGGGAGCTGTTTTTT. Its translation is CASSVGPGIAGANTGELFF. The rearrangement joins TRBV9 to TRBJ2-2; 9 bases are a match to TRBD2. After removal of 0 bases from V and 0 bases from J, the junction contained 9 bases not matched to a gene. CDR3 length equals 19 residues. Germline V lookup: CDR1 SGDLS, CDR2 YYNGEE. Full variable domain (outside the CDR3, taken from reference TRBV9 and TRBJ2-2): DSGVTQTPKHLITATGQRVTLRCSPRSGDLSVYWYQQSLDQGLQFLIQYYNGEERAKGNILERFSAQQFPDLHSELNLSSLELGDSALYFCASSVGPGIAGANTGELFFGEGSRLTVL.

The chain links TRBV4-1 to TRBJ2-7; tentatively, D is TRBD1 (5 bases). Germline CDR1 reads MGHRA; CDR2 reads YSYEKL. The V end lost 4 bases, the J end lost 3 bases, and 16 bases lay between the germline ends. The CDR3 is made up of 15 amino acids. The CDR3: CASSPILQVSYEQYF. The CDR3, as DNA: TGCGCCAGCAGCCCGATCCTACAGGTTAGCTACGAGCAGTACTTC.

The chain links TRBV10-1 to TRBJ1-1, with a tentative D call TRBD1 (5 bases). Trimming pared 3 bases from V and 0 bases from J, leaving 11 bases between. The germline V gene encodes CDR1 WNHNN and CDR2 SYGVQD (reference sequence). The CDR3 is 15 amino acids. The CDR3 nucleotides are TGCGCCAGCAGTGATTCAGGGTGGCTGAACACTGAAGCTTTCTTT. Amino acids: CASSDSGWLNTEAFF.

V gene TRBV19 combines with J gene TRBJ2-7, with D unclear. CDR1 and CDR2 (germline): LNHDA, SQIVND (reference sequence). V was cut by 3 bases and J by 4 bases, with 10 bases left in between. This CDR3 region has 13 residues. CDR3 sequence reads: CASSMGYSYEQYF. The CDR3 nucleotides are TGTGCCAGTAGTATGGGGTACTCGTACGAGCAGTACTTC.

The chain uses TRBV27 and TRBJ2-1; D is uncertain. Germline CDR1 reads MNHEY; CDR2 reads SMNVEV (reference sequence). This CDR3 contains 16 residues. The germline V and J ends were trimmed by 6 bases and 1 base, with 16 bases remaining between them. CDR3 in DNA: TGTGCCAGCAGGAGAGTGGCTTCAGGTTCCTACAATGAGCAGTTCTTC. The encoded protein is CASRRVASGSYNEQFF.

This chain connects TRBV2 to TRBJ2-3; D is unclear. Deletions cut 5 bases from V and 6 bases from J, with 9 bases between. There are 12 residues in the CDR3. Germline V gene sequence: CDR1 SNHLY, CDR2 FYNNEI. CDR3 nucleotides: TGTGCCAGCAGTAAAACTGGTGATACGCAGTATTTT. Amino acids: CASSKTGDTQYF. Full variable domain (remainder filled in from reference TRBV2 and TRBJ2-3): EPEVTQTPSHQVTQMGQEVILRCVPISNHLYFYWYRQILGQKVEFLVSFYNNEISEKSEIFDDQFSVERPDGSNFTLKIRSTKLEDSAMYFCASSKTGDTQYFGPGTRLTVL.

The rearrangement uses TRBV19 and TRBJ2-3, with unresolved D. Germline CDR1 LNHDA, CDR2 SQIVND (reference sequence). V dropped 3 bases and J dropped 3 bases, with 10 bases sitting between them. This CDR3 region has 14 residues. CDR3 residues: CASSISEYTDTQYF. Here the CDR3 DNA reads TGTGCCAGTAGTATTTCGGAGTATACAGATACGCAGTATTTT.

The gene calls are TRBV9 and TRBJ1-5; D remains ambiguous. The CDR3 loop spans 13 amino acids. Germline V CDR1 and CDR2: SGDLS, YYNGEE. Deletions cut 3 bases from V and 7 bases from J, with 11 bases between. The CDR3 DNA reads TGTGCCAGCAGCGCAACCATGGGCCAGCCCCAGCATTTT. Translated: CASSATMGQPQHF.

The V and J genes are TRBV9 and TRBJ1-2; TRBD1 matches 7 bases. The V gene end was trimmed by 3 bases and the J gene end by 0 bases; junction bases not matched to a gene: 11. Germline CDR1 SGDLS, CDR2 YYNGEE. The CDR3 contains 17 residues. The DNA for the CDR3 is TGTGCCAGCAGCGGGATGTTCTCAGGGGGGACTAACTATGGCTACACCTTC. As protein: CASSGMFSGGTNYGYTF.

The chain has TRBV10-3 and TRBJ1-5; D call uncertain. Germline lookup yields CDR1 ENHRY and CDR2 SYGVKD. The CDR3 loop spans 15 amino acids. V was shortened by 0 bases and J by 6 bases, with 12 bases between the two germline ends. The CDR3 DNA is TGTGCCATCAGTGAGTCGACTGGGCTCGGTCAGCCCCAGCATTTT. As protein: CAISESTGLGQPQHF.

This clone was detected once. This rearrangement joins TRBV7-9 to TRBJ1-2; D remains unclear. Germline V gene data show CDR1 as SEHNR and CDR2 as FQNEAQ (reference sequence). The CDR3 extends over 13 amino acids. Trimming pared 6 bases from V and 8 bases from J, leaving 16 bases between. CDR3 sequence: CASSTDALGGYTF. As DNA, the CDR3 is TGTGCCAGCAGTACGGACGCGCTGGGAGGCTACACCTTC.

Turning to this clone: The sample holds other DNA sequences that translate to the same CDR3. The chain uses TRBV30 and TRBJ2-4, with D uncertain. The germline CDR1 and CDR2 sequences are GTSNPN and SVGIG (reference sequence). There are 12 residues in the CDR3. Trimming shortened V by 3 bases and J by 8 bases, and 11 bases separated the two germline ends. CDR3 region: CAWSPGVDIQYF. The DNA for the CDR3 is TGTGCCTGGAGCCCTGGGGTCGACATTCAGTACTTC.

CDR3 bases: TGTGCCATCAGTGACAACGGGGGGGGCACAGATACGCAGTATTTT. Its protein product is CAISDNGGGTDTQYF. The V and J genes are TRBV10-3 and TRBJ2-3; TRBD2 matches at 8 bases. J was trimmed by 1 base and V by 3 bases; bases with no gene match: 3. CDR3 size: 15 residues. Germline CDR1 ENHRY, CDR2 SYGVKD.

The chain combines TRBV10-3 with TRBJ1-2; TRBD1 might be the D (6 bases). Germline assignment: CDR1 ENHRY and CDR2 SYGVKD. V lost 2 bases and J 6 bases, leaving 10 bases between the germline ends. The CDR3 spans 13 residues. In DNA, the CDR3 is TGTGCCATCAGTGAGGCCCCAGGGGATGGCTACACCTTC. Amino acids: CAISEAPGDGYTF.

The gene calls are TRBV7-2 and TRBJ2-1, with 7 bases lining up with TRBD1. Germline trimming cut 2 bases from V and 3 bases from J; bases unmatched to any gene: 4. Germline V gene data show CDR1 as SGHTA and CDR2 as FQGNSA. The CDR3 is made up of 15 amino acids. In nucleotides, the CDR3 is TGTGCCAGCAGCTTAAGTCGGGACAGCTACAATGAGCAGTTCTTC. It encodes CASSLSRDSYNEQFF.

This chain uses TRBV5-6 with TRBJ1-2; D is possibly TRBD1 (6 bases). Germline V CDR1 and CDR2: SGHDT, YYEEEE. This CDR3 has 15 residues. V lost 4 bases and J lost 5, with 18 bases in between. In DNA, the CDR3 is TGTGCCAGCAGCCGAAAGACAGGCCCTGAATATGGCTACACCTTC. It translates to CASSRKTGPEYGYTF.

This chain uses TRBV7-2 with TRBJ2-7; a possible D gene is TRBD2 (6 bases). The length of the CDR3 is 15 residues. Germline V lookup: CDR1 SGHTA, CDR2 FQGNSA. V dropped 1 base and J dropped 2 bases, with 12 bases sitting between them. The CDR3 nucleotides read TGTGCCAGCAGCTTAGGGGTAGCGGAGACCTACGAGCAGTACTTC. Translation gives CASSLGVAETYEQYF.

The J gene is TRBJ2-7, the V gene TRBV19; D remains ambiguous. The ends were cut back, 4 bases at V and 7 bases at J, with 5 bases in the middle. The CDR3 is made up of 10 amino acids. Germline assignment: CDR1 LNHDA and CDR2 SQIVND (reference sequence). CDR3 nucleotide sequence: TGTGCCAGTAGTAACAGAGAGCAGTACTTC. The encoded protein is CASSNREQYF.

DNA for the CDR3: TGTGCCAGCAGCTTGGGGACAGATTCGAACACCGGGGAGCTGTTTTTT. It codes for CASSLGTDSNTGELFF. The chain joins TRBV7-9 to TRBJ2-2; 7 nucleotides agree with TRBD1. The CDR3 has 16 amino acids. V lost 3 bases to trimming and J lost 0 bases; unmatched junction nucleotides: 4. The germline CDR1 and CDR2 sequences are SEHNR and FQNEAQ (reference sequence).

This clone was seen once. The rearrangement links TRBV5-1 to TRBJ2-5, with D perhaps matching TRBD2 (7 bases). The V and J ends lost 7 bases and 4 bases respectively, with 17 bases between them. The CDR3 length is 14 residues. Germline CDR1 SGHRS, CDR2 YFSETQ. CDR3 region: CASSLGGGPETQYF. CDR3 coding DNA: TGCGCCAGCTCCCTTGGGGGGGGCCCAGAGACCCAGTACTTC.

This rearrangement joins TRBV7-3 to TRBJ2-1, with TRBD2 identical over 9 bases. The CDR3 extends over 15 amino acids. Germline-derived CDR1 and CDR2 are SGHTA and FQGTGA. With 4 bases clipped from V and 9 bases from J, the junction kept 10 bases outside the gene matches. CDR3: CASSSGTSTAGEQFF. CDR3 DNA: TGTGCCAGCAGCTCAGGGACTAGCACCGCGGGTGAGCAGTTCTTC.

This chain uses TRBV5-1 with TRBJ2-3; 8 nucleotides agree with TRBD1. This CDR3 is 15 amino acids long. Losses at the gene ends were 2 bases for V and 4 bases for J; bases not matched to a gene: 6. CDR1 and CDR2 (germline): SGHRS, YFSETQ. The CDR3 reads CASSFRGRRPDTQYF. CDR3 DNA sequence: TGCGCCAGCAGCTTCAGGGGGCGCCGGCCAGATACGCAGTATTTT.

The chain has TRBV11-2 and TRBJ1-4; no clear D gene. Germline V gives CDR1 SGHAT, CDR2 FQNNGV. CDR3 length equals 14 residues. Trimming took off 0 bases at V and 2 bases at J, with 4 bases between the two ends. CDR3 bases: TGTGCCAGCAGCTTAGACGGGACTAATGAAAAACTGTTTTTT. Amino acids: CASSLDGTNEKLFF.

In regard to this clone: The sample holds other DNA sequences that translate to the same CDR3. This chain links TRBV5-1 with TRBJ1-5, with TRBD1 matching 11 bases. Germline values: CDR1 SGHRS, CDR2 YFSETQ. The CDR3 covers 14 residues. Trimming took 0 bases from V and 7 from J; bases not matched to a gene: 0. DNA for the CDR3: TGCGCCAGCAGCTTGGGGACAGGGGGCCAGCCCCAGCATTTT. Translation gives CASSLGTGGQPQHF.

This chain links TRBV25-1 with TRBJ1-1; D uncertain. CDR1 is MGHDK and CDR2 is SYGVNS in the germline V gene. V was shortened by 6 bases and J by 7 bases, with 12 bases between the two germline ends. The CDR3 sequence is 12 residues long. The DNA of the CDR3 is TGTGCCAGCAGGGGGTTAAATCTTGAAGCTTTCTTT. Residues: CASRGLNLEAFF.

This chain joins TRBV20-1 and TRBJ1-1; D call uncertain. The CDR3 is made up of 11 amino acids. Deletions cut 5 bases from V and 8 bases from J, with 12 bases between. Germline lookup yields CDR1 DFQATT and CDR2 SNEGSKA (reference sequence). Here the CDR3 reads CSAPRQSEAFF. In nucleotides, the CDR3 is TGCAGTGCTCCCCGCCAGAGCGAAGCTTTCTTT.

The rearrangement joins TRBV5-4 to TRBJ1-2, with D perhaps TRBD1 (5 bases). The germline V gene has CDR1 SGHNT and CDR2 YYREEE (reference sequence). With 0 bases removed from V and 3 bases from J, the gap between germline ends came to 9 bases. CDR3 length: 14 residues. The CDR3 sequence is CASSLVGGDYGYTF. CDR3 coding DNA: TGTGCCAGCAGCTTGGTTGGAGGGGACTATGGCTACACCTTC.